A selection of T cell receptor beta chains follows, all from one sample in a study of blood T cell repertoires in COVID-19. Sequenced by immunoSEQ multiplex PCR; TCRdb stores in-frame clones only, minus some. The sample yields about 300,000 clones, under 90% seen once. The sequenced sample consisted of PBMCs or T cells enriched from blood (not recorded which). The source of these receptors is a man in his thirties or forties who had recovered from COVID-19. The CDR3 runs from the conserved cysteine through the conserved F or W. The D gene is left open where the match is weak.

CASSLVAGGQGDEQFF TGTGCCAGCAGCTTAGTTGCGGGGGGGCAGGGGGATGAGCAGTTCTTC TRBV7-2 TRBD2 TRBJ2-1
CASRPGDREVTGELFF TGTGCCAGTAGGCCCGGCGACAGGGAGGTCACCGGGGAGCTGTTTTTT TRBV19 NA TRBJ2-2
CASSQGGIGTSNTEAFF TGCGCCAGCAGCCAAGGAGGAATAGGTACCTCGAACACTGAAGCTTTCTTT TRBV4-1 NA TRBJ1-1
CASSYSSGRSGNTIYF TGTGCCAGCAGTTACTCGAGCGGGCGCTCTGGAAACACCATATATTTT TRBV6-5 NA TRBJ1-3
CASSPGDGSGDSTDTQYF TGTGCCAGCAGCCCGGGGGATGGTAGCGGGGATAGCACAGATACGCAGTATTTT TRBV7-6 TRBD2 TRBJ2-3
CASSHRTSLLSYEQYF TGCGCCAGCAGTCACAGAACTAGCCTCCTCTCCTACGAGCAGTACTTC TRBV23-1 NA TRBJ2-7
CASSRGQGGQPQHF TGCGCCAGCAGCAGAGGACAGGGGGGCCAGCCCCAGCATTTT TRBV5-1 TRBD1 TRBJ1-5
CASSQNLQGYYGYTF TGCGCCAGCAGCCAGAACTTACAGGGATACTATGGCTACACCTTC TRBV4-1 NA TRBJ1-2
CASRESVQVNYGYTF TGTGCCAGCAGAGAGTCGGTACAGGTGAACTATGGCTACACCTTC TRBV2 NA TRBJ1-2
CAWSRDSEAYEQYF TGTGCCTGGAGCCGGGACAGCGAAGCCTACGAGCAGTACTTC TRBV30 TRBD1 TRBJ2-7
CASSSKWPPGLAGTDTQYF TGTGCCAGCAGTTCAAAATGGCCGCCGGGACTAGCGGGCACAGATACGCAGTATTTT TRBV27 TRBD2 TRBJ2-3
CASSPEASSYEQYF TGCGCCAGCAGCCCGGAGGCCAGTTCCTACGAGCAGTACTTC TRBV5-1 NA TRBJ2-7
CASSSDRGSYNEQFF TGTGCCAGCAGTTCGGACAGGGGGTCGTACAATGAGCAGTTCTTC TRBV2 TRBD1 TRBJ2-1
CSVQQNSYEQYF TGCAGCGTACAACAGAATTCCTACGAGCAGTACTTC TRBV29-1 NA TRBJ2-7